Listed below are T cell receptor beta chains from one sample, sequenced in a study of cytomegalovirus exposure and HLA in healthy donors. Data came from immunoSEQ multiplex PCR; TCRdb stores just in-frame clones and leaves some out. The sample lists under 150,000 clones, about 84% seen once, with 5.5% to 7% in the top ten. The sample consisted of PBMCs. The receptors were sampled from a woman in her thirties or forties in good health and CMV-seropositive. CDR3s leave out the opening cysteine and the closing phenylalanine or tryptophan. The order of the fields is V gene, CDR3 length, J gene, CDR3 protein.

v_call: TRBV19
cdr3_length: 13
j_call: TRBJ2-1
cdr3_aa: ASNSGRGGYNEQF

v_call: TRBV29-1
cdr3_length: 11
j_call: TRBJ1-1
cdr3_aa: SAQQGLSTEAF

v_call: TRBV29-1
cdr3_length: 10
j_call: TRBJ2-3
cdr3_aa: SVGQDTDTQY

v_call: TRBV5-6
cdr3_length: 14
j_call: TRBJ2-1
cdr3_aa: ASSLAASGRWNEQF

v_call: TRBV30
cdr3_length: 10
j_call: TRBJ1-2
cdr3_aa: AWSEGQGGYT

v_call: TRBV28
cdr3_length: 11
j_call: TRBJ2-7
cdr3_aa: ASATLNPYEQY

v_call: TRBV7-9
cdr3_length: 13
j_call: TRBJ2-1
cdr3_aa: ASTRNRIGVDEQF

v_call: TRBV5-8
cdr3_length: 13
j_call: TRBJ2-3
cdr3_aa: ASRKPGQSTDTQY

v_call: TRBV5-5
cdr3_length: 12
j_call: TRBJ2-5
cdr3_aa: ASSLVWGVETQY

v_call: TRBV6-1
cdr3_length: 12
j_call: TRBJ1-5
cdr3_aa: ASSPLQGYQPQH

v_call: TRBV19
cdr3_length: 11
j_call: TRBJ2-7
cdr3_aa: ASSVSRVYEQY

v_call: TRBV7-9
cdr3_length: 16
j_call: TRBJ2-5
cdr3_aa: ASSSTGALAGFQETQY

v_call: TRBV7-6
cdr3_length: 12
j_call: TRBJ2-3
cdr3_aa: ASSLAQDTDTQY

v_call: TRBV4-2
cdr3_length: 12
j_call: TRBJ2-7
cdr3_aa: ASSQDELAYEQY

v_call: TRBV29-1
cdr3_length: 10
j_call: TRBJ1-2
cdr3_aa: SVPGTGYGYT

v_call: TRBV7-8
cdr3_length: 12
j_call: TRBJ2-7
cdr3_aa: ASSLAAGRLEQY

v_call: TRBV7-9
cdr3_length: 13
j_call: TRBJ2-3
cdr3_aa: ASSLSLGLTDTQY

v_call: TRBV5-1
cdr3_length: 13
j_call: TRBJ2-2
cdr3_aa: ASSLGSTGTGELF

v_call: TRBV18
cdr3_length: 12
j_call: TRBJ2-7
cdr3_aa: ASSRGQRPYEQY

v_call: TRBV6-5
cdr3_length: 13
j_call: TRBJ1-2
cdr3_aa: ASSYSDRALNGYT

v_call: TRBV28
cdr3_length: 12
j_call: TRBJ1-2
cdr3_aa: ASSSGDGRYGYT

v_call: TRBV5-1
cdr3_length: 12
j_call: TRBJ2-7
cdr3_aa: ASRDRGPSGEQY

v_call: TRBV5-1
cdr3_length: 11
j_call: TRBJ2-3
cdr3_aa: ASSFGIGDTQY

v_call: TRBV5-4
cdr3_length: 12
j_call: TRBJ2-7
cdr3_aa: ASSWGLGFYEQY

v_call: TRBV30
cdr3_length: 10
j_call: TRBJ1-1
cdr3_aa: AWERLVDRAF

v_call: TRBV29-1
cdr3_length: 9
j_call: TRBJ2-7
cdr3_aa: SVGVGGNAD

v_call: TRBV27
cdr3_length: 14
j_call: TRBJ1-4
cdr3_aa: ASSLGGGTGGEKLF

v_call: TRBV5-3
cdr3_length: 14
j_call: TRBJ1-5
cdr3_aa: ARSLGTDSLHQPQH

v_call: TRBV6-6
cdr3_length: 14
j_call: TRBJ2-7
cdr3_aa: ASSYSPSGTKYEQY

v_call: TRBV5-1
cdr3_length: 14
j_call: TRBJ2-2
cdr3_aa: ASSPPGLAGPGELF